This is a list of T cell receptor beta chains from one sample in a study of naive and memory T cell subsets. TCRdb re-analysed the UMI-ligation and nested PCR reads in MiXCR, keeping a single row per CDR3 protein. The sample holds 85,000 to 130,000 distinct CDR3 sequences, 13% to 15% seen once. The sample comprised naive CD8+ T cells from blood. These receptors were obtained from a human donor in good health. Both conserved end residues are part of each CDR3. Each record gives: clone size, J gene, V gene, D gene, CDR3 protein, CDR3 DNA. The D gene is left open where the match is weak. Only some rows state a clone size, as once, few, many or a class for expanded clones.

clone size: NA
J gene: TRBJ1-1
V gene: TRBV7-9
D gene: TRBD1
CDR3 protein: CASSLDWRTGELGEAFF
CDR3 DNA: TGTGCCAGCAGCCTTGACTGGCGGACAGGCGAATTGGGGGAAGCTTTCTTT

clone size: NA
J gene: TRBJ2-7
V gene: TRBV13
D gene: NA
CDR3 protein: CASSVRDSRKYEQYF
CDR3 DNA: TGTGCCAGCAGCGTCCGGGACTCAAGGAAGTACGAGCAGTACTTC

clone size: few
J gene: TRBJ2-5
V gene: TRBV28
D gene: TRBD1
CDR3 protein: CASKAQGPGETQYF
CDR3 DNA: TGTGCCAGCAAGGCACAGGGGCCTGGAGAGACCCAGTACTTC

clone size: many
J gene: TRBJ2-2
V gene: TRBV30
D gene: NA
CDR3 protein: CAWTYTGTGELFF
CDR3 DNA: TGTGCCTGGACCTACACGGGGACCGGGGAGCTGTTTTTT

clone size: NA
J gene: TRBJ2-7
V gene: TRBV20-1
D gene: NA
CDR3 protein: CSATLNEGFEQYF
CDR3 DNA: TGCAGTGCTACCTTAAACGAAGGTTTCGAGCAGTACTTC

clone size: NA
J gene: TRBJ2-3
V gene: TRBV12-3/TRBV12-4
D gene: NA
CDR3 protein: CASSPTGVDTQYF
CDR3 DNA: TGTGCCAGCAGTCCTACTGGGGTAGATACGCAGTATTTT

clone size: few
J gene: TRBJ2-3
V gene: TRBV7-2
D gene: NA
CDR3 protein: CASSLVWSDTQYF
CDR3 DNA: TGTGCCAGCAGCTTAGTTTGGTCGGATACGCAGTATTTT

clone size: few
J gene: TRBJ2-5
V gene: TRBV30
D gene: NA
CDR3 protein: CAFDYQETQYF
CDR3 DNA: TGTGCCTTTGATTACCAAGAGACCCAGTACTTC

clone size: many
J gene: TRBJ2-1
V gene: TRBV29-1
D gene: TRBD2
CDR3 protein: CSPLLAGGNNEQFF
CDR3 DNA: TGCAGCCCATTGCTGGCGGGGGGGAACAATGAGCAGTTCTTC

clone size: NA
J gene: TRBJ2-1
V gene: TRBV20-1
D gene: NA
CDR3 protein: CSAKSGWGREQFF
CDR3 DNA: TGCAGTGCTAAGAGCGGGTGGGGGAGGGAGCAGTTCTTC

clone size: NA
J gene: TRBJ1-2
V gene: TRBV7-8
D gene: NA
CDR3 protein: CASSLESSYRYGYTF
CDR3 DNA: TGTGCCAGCAGCTTAGAGTCATCTTATCGGTATGGCTACACCTTC

clone size: NA
J gene: TRBJ1-2
V gene: TRBV12-3/TRBV12-4
D gene: TRBD1
CDR3 protein: CASSSYRGDWHGYTF
CDR3 DNA: TGTGCCAGCAGTTCCTACAGGGGGGATTGGCATGGCTACACCTTC

clone size: many
J gene: TRBJ2-7
V gene: TRBV21-1
D gene: NA
CDR3 protein: CASSKVYRAPPTYEQYF
CDR3 DNA: TGTGCCAGCAGCAAAGTTTACAGGGCACCCCCTACCTACGAGCAGTACTTC

clone size: NA
J gene: TRBJ1-5
V gene: TRBV7-2
D gene: NA
CDR3 protein: CASSLGWEMEPQHF
CDR3 DNA: TGTGCCAGCAGCTTAGGCTGGGAAATGGAGCCCCAGCATTTT

clone size: many
J gene: TRBJ2-7
V gene: TRBV5-6
D gene: NA
CDR3 protein: CASSLGPREQYF
CDR3 DNA: TGTGCCAGCAGCTTGGGTCCTCGCGAGCAGTACTTC

clone size: NA
J gene: TRBJ2-3
V gene: TRBV5-1
D gene: NA
CDR3 protein: CASKSGSTDTQYF
CDR3 DNA: TGCGCCAGCAAATCCGGTAGCACAGATACGCAGTATTTT

clone size: NA
J gene: TRBJ1-4
V gene: TRBV12-3/TRBV12-4
D gene: NA
CDR3 protein: CASSLGWGNEKLFF
CDR3 DNA: TGTGCCAGCAGCCTTGGGTGGGGGAATGAAAAACTGTTTTTT

clone size: NA
J gene: TRBJ1-1
V gene: TRBV7-9
D gene: TRBD1
CDR3 protein: CASTTNPQGARIEAFF
CDR3 DNA: TGTGCCAGCACTACTAACCCCCAGGGGGCGCGGATTGAAGCTTTCTTT

clone size: NA
J gene: TRBJ2-4
V gene: TRBV29-1
D gene: NA
CDR3 protein: CSVETENKNIQYF
CDR3 DNA: TGCAGCGTTGAGACAGAGAACAAAAACATTCAGTACTTC

clone size: many
J gene: TRBJ2-5
V gene: TRBV28
D gene: NA
CDR3 protein: CASSWRGLEWQETQYF
CDR3 DNA: TGTGCCAGCAGCTGGAGGGGATTGGAGTGGCAAGAGACCCAGTACTTC

clone size: few
J gene: TRBJ2-7
V gene: TRBV5-6
D gene: TRBD1
CDR3 protein: CASSGRDSSYEQYF
CDR3 DNA: TGTGCCAGCAGCGGCCGGGACAGCTCCTACGAGCAGTACTTC

clone size: NA
J gene: TRBJ1-5
V gene: TRBV6-2/TRBV6-3
D gene: NA
CDR3 protein: CASSYSTGQPQHF
CDR3 DNA: TGTGCCAGCAGTTACTCGACGGGGCAGCCCCAGCATTTT

clone size: NA
J gene: TRBJ2-5
V gene: TRBV12-3/TRBV12-4
D gene: NA
CDR3 protein: CASGLGHQETQYF
CDR3 DNA: TGTGCCAGCGGACTGGGGCACCAAGAGACCCAGTACTTC

clone size: NA
J gene: TRBJ2-3
V gene: TRBV7-3
D gene: TRBD1
CDR3 protein: CASSLSSRDSLTSSTDTQYF
CDR3 DNA: TGTGCCAGCAGCTTAAGTTCCCGGGACAGCCTAACCTCTAGCACAGATACGCAGTATTTT

clone size: NA
J gene: TRBJ1-1
V gene: TRBV5-5
D gene: NA
CDR3 protein: CASSPWGGVEAFF
CDR3 DNA: TGTGCCAGCAGCCCCTGGGGGGGGGTTGAAGCTTTCTTT

clone size: NA
J gene: TRBJ1-6
V gene: TRBV19
D gene: NA
CDR3 protein: CASSIAEYNSPLHF
CDR3 DNA: TGTGCCAGTAGTATCGCAGAATATAATTCACCCCTCCACTTT

clone size: NA
J gene: TRBJ2-7
V gene: TRBV4-2
D gene: NA
CDR3 protein: CASSPTRSYEQYF
CDR3 DNA: TGTGCCAGCAGCCCGACACGTTCCTACGAGCAGTACTTC

clone size: few
J gene: TRBJ2-6
V gene: TRBV21-1
D gene: NA
CDR3 protein: CASRKYRENSGANVLTF
CDR3 DNA: TGTGCCAGCAGAAAATACAGGGAGAACTCTGGGGCCAACGTCCTGACTTTC

clone size: many
J gene: TRBJ1-5
V gene: TRBV28
D gene: NA
CDR3 protein: CASSLSPPGVPNQPQHF
CDR3 DNA: TGTGCCAGCAGTTTAAGTCCCCCAGGGGTTCCCAATCAGCCCCAGCATTTT

clone size: NA
J gene: TRBJ1-2
V gene: TRBV7-9
D gene: NA
CDR3 protein: CASSLGDGYTF
CDR3 DNA: TGTGCCAGCAGCTTAGGGGATGGCTACACCTTC

clone size: few
J gene: TRBJ2-7
V gene: TRBV27
D gene: TRBD1
CDR3 protein: CASSLLHPGGIYEQYF
CDR3 DNA: TGTGCCAGCAGTCTACTTCACCCAGGGGGCATCTACGAGCAGTACTTC

clone size: NA
J gene: TRBJ2-7
V gene: TRBV9
D gene: NA
CDR3 protein: CASSVGGDPNYEQYF
CDR3 DNA: TGTGCCAGCAGCGTAGGGGGGGATCCGAACTACGAGCAGTACTTC

clone size: few
J gene: TRBJ2-6
V gene: TRBV27
D gene: NA
CDR3 protein: CASSLSGSGANVLTF
CDR3 DNA: TGTGCCAGCAGTTTATCAGGCTCTGGGGCCAACGTCCTGACTTTC

clone size: many
J gene: TRBJ1-2
V gene: TRBV12-3/TRBV12-4
D gene: NA
CDR3 protein: CASTSGTANYGYTF
CDR3 DNA: TGTGCCAGCACCTCAGGGACGGCAAACTATGGCTACACCTTC

clone size: NA
J gene: TRBJ2-7
V gene: TRBV6-6
D gene: NA
CDR3 protein: CASTPGLTYEQYF
CDR3 DNA: TGTGCCAGCACCCCCGGCCTTACCTACGAGCAGTACTTC